The sequence of this T cell receptor (beta chain) was determined in a study of blood T cell repertoires in COVID-19. The wider study: Acute-phase and convalescent COVID-19 samples originated in the United States, Italy and Spain.

The V gene's germline CDR1 is SEHNR and CDR2 FQNEAQ (reference sequence). The CDR3 runs 18 residues. Unmatched junction bases numbered 13, after V lost 5 bases and J lost 1 base. A Seattle source enrolled patients during active infection and followed them longitudinally. Only in-frame clones appear in the TCRdb table, and some are missing; sequencing was by immunoSEQ multiplex PCR. The sample contains just over 350,000 clones, approximately 86% of which appear only once. The clonotype comes from a woman between 55 and 75 years old with COVID-19, enrolled during active disease. The chain combines TRBV7-9 with TRBJ2-1, with 8 bases aligning to TRBD2. The source material was peripheral blood. The CDR3 spells CASSQPRSGGRSYNEQFF. The CDR3 bases are TGTGCCAGCAGCCAGCCGAGGAGCGGGGGACGATCCTACAATGAGCAGTTCTTC.